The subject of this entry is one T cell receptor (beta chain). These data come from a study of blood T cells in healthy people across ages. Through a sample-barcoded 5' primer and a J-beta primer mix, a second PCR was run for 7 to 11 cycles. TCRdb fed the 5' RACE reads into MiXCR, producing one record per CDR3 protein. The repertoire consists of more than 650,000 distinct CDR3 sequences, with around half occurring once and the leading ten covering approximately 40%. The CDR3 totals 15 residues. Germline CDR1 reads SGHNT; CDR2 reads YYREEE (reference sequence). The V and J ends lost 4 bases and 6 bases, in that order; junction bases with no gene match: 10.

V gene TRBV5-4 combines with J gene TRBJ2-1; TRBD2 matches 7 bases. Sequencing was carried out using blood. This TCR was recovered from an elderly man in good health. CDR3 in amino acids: CASSPGSPGGNEQFF. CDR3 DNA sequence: TGTGCCAGCAGCCCCGGGAGCCCGGGAGGCAATGAGCAGTTCTTC.